This T cell receptor beta chain was identified during a study of PD-1 blockade in classical Hodgkin lymphoma. CDR1 and CDR2 from the germline V gene are SNHLY and FYNNEI. The CDR3 consists of 14 residues. Trimming took off 4 bases at V and 3 bases at J, with 10 bases between the two ends. Study-wide results and caveats: Researchers reported that CD4+ TCR diversity, though not CD8+, rose significantly by C4D1.

The repertoire was sequenced with immunoSEQ multiplex PCR; TCRdb's copy has only in-frame clones and lacks some. The sample holds 75,000 to 100,000 clones; roughly 79% are singletons and the top ten take under 20%. On this clone: Its antigen is not identified.

Each patient relapsed following autologous stem cell transplantation, and prior brentuximab vedotin exposure differed. The clonotype comes from a human donor with classical Hodgkin lymphoma. The chain links TRBV2 to TRBJ2-1, with D uncertain. The sample consisted of peripheral blood mononuclear cells (PBMCs), taken before the second cycle of nivolumab. The CDR3 coding sequence is TGTGCCAGCAGTGCCCAGAATTACTACAATGAGCAGTTCTTC. Its translation is CASSAQNYYNEQFF.